This T cell receptor (beta chain) originates from a study of cytomegalovirus exposure and HLA in healthy donors. The repertoire was sequenced with immunoSEQ multiplex PCR; TCRdb's copy has only in-frame clones and lacks some. This sample has around 190,000 clones; around nine tenths occur once, and the top ten carry around 7.2%. The donors were members of the validation cohort comprising approximately 110 subjects, separate from the roughly 670-subject first cohort. The study, taken as a whole, reports: Generally TCR sequences proved uncommon, though certain public TCRs appeared in numerous donors.

V shed 1 base and J shed 3 bases, with 8 bases lying between them. This CDR3 region has 13 residues. CDR1 and CDR2 from the germline V gene are GTSNPN and SVGIG (reference sequence). With regard to this clone: What it binds is unknown.

This chain connects TRBV30 to TRBJ2-3; a possible D gene is TRBD2 (5 bases). The receptor's source is a young man in good health and CMV-seropositive. Sequencing was done on a sample of PBMCs. CDR3: CAWSDRGTDTQYF. CDR3 in DNA: TGTGCCTGGAGTGATCGGGGAACAGATACGCAGTATTTT. Supplemented by reference TRBV30 and TRBJ2-3, the full variable domain reads SQTIHQWPATLVQPVGSPLSLECTVEGTSNPNLYWYRQAAGRGLQLLFYSVGIGQISSEVPQNLSASRPQDRQFILSSKKLLLSDSGFYLCAWSDRGTDTQYFGPGTRLTVL.